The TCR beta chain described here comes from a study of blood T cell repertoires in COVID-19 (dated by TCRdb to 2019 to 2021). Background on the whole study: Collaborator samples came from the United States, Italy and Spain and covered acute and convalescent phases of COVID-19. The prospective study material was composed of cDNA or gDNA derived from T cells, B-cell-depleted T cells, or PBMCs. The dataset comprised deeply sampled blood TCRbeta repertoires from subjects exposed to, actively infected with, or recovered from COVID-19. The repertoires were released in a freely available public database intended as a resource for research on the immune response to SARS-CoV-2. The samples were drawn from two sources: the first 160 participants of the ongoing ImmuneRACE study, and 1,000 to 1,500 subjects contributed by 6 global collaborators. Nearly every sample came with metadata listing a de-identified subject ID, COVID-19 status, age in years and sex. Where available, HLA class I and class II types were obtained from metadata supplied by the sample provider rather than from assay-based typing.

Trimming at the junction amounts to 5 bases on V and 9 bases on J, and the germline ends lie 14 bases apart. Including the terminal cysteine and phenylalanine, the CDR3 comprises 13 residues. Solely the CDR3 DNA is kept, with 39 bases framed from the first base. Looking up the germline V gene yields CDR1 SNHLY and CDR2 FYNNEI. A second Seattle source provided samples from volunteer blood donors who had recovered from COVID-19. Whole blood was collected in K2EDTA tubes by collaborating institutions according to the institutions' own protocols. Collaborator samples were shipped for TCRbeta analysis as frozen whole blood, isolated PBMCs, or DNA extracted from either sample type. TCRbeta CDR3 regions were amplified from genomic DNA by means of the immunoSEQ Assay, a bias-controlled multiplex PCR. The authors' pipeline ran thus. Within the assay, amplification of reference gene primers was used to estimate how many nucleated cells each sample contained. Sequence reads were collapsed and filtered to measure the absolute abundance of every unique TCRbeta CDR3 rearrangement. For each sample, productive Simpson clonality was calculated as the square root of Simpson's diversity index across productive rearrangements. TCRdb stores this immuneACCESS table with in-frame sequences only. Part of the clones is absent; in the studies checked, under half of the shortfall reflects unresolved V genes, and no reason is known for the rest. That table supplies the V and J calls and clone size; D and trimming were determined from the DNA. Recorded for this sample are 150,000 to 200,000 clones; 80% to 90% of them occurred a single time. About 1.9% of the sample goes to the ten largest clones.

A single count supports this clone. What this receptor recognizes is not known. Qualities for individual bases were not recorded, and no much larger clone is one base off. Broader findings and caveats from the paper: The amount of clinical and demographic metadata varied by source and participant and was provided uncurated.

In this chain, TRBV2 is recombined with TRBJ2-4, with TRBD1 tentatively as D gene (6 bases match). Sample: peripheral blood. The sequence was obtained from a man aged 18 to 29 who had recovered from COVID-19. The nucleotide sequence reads TGTGCCAGCAGTCCAGGGGAAGTGGGCATTCAGTACTTC. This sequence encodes CASSPGEVGIQYF.